Below, one TCR beta chain is given with its context. The sample belongs to a study of blood T cell repertoires in COVID-19. As processed by the authors: Scientists estimated how many nucleated cells there were by amplifying reference gene primers. Profiled with immunoSEQ multiplex PCR; TCRdb holds only in-frame clones, not every one. V and J calls and clone size are as listed in that table; D and trimming were resolved from the DNA. In the table there are some 200,000 clones, 80% to 90% of which are singletons. Participants were aged about 18 to 95 years, lived in about 26 US areas, and enrolled virtually. V was clipped by 3 bases and J by 4 bases, with 6 bases between them. Germline V gives CDR1 SQVTM, CDR2 ANQGSEA. The CDR3 has 11 residues.

The chain carries TRBV29-1 and TRBJ1-2; D gene uncertain. The specimen sequenced was PBMCs or T cells enriched from blood (not recorded which). This sequence was found in a woman in her 40s with acute COVID-19. CDR3 in DNA: TGCAGCGTTGAGGAGGCCTATGGCTACACCTTC. This translates into CSVEEAYGYTF.